A single sample gave rise to the 11 T cell receptor beta chains below, sequenced in a study of CD8 T cells in ankylosing spondylitis. One entry per CDR3 protein results from TCRdb running MiXCR on the 5' RACE reads. Among roughly 60,000 distinct CDR3 sequences listed, more than 5.5% were seen once. Sequencing input: synovial fluid, either unsorted or a sorted T cell fraction (not recorded which). These receptors all stem from a male donor with ankylosing spondylitis.

This clonotype was seen at least ten times. The gene calls are TRBV12-3 or TRBV12-4 and TRBJ1-1; possibly TRBD1 for D (6 bases). The CDR3 loop spans 15 amino acids. Trimming left V 4 bases short and J 0 bases short, with 12 bases between. CDR3 nucleotide sequence: TGTGCCAGCAGTTCGGGGACACTCATGAACACTGAAGCTTTCTTT. It is translated as CASSSGTLMNTEAFF.

The sample holds a few counts of this clonotype. CDR3 loop: CSASGSVETQYF. Written as DNA, the CDR3 is TGCAGTGCTAGCGGGAGCGTGGAGACCCAGTACTTC. The chain is built from TRBV20-1 and TRBJ2-5, with D tentatively TRBD2 (6 bases). The CDR3 has 12 amino acids. V gave up 3 bases and J gave up 5 bases, with 10 bases separating them. CDR1 and CDR2 from the germline V gene are DFQATT and SNEGSKA (reference sequence).

This clonotype was observed many times. The chain links TRBV11-1 to TRBJ2-1; D is ambiguous. The length of the CDR3 is 15 residues. V was pared by 0 bases and J by 8 bases, with 14 bases between. Germline-derived CDR1 and CDR2 are SGHAT and FQDESV (reference sequence). The CDR3 DNA reads as TGTGCCAGCAGCTTAGCCTCACGTCCTTACGATGAGCAGTTCTTC. It translates to CASSLASRPYDEQFF.

The chain has TRBV7-8 and TRBJ2-7; 8 nucleotides align to TRBD1. Judging by the DNA end, TRBJ2-1 fits better; the J call may be wrong. Germline V gene sequence: CDR1 SGHVS, CDR2 FQNEAQ. This CDR3 has 14 residues. The DNA of the CDR3 is TGTGCCAGCAGCTCGTGGACAGGGCTCTACGAGCAGTTCTTC. Translating gives CASSSWTGLYEQFF.

In this sample, this clonotype turned up many times. The genes are TRBV11-2 and TRBJ2-3; D gene ambiguous. The germline V gene encodes CDR1 SGHAT and CDR2 FQNNGV. The CDR3 has 13 amino acids. V was clipped by 5 bases and J by 12 bases, with 18 bases between them. The CDR3 nucleotides read TGTGCCAGCAGCCTCTCGCCCGGCGGAGCCCAGTATTTT. Residues: CASSLSPGGAQYF.

This clonotype was recorded a few times. The genes are TRBV20-1 and TRBJ1-5; maybe TRBD1 (6 bases). The length of the CDR3 is 16 residues. The germline V gene encodes CDR1 DFQATT and CDR2 SNEGSKA (reference sequence). Trimming pared 1 base from V and 6 bases from J, leaving 19 bases between. This CDR3 reads CSARVGAPGAAQPQHF. Here the CDR3 DNA reads TGCAGTGCTAGAGTGGGGGCCCCGGGGGCAGCTCAGCCCCAGCATTTT.

The genes are TRBV3-1 and TRBJ1-1; no clear D gene. V was trimmed by 4 bases and J by 1 base, leaving 16 bases between them. This CDR3 is 16 amino acids long. Germline V gene data show CDR1 as LGHDT and CDR2 as YNNKEL (reference sequence). The CDR3 DNA follows: TGTGCCAGCAGCCCCCGTTGGGGAGGGCCGAACACTGAAGCTTTCTTT. It is translated as CASSPRWGGPNTEAFF.

This clonotype was counted many times. The J gene is TRBJ1-5, the V gene TRBV6-2 or TRBV6-3; D is unresolved. Germline CDR1 reads MNHEY; CDR2 reads SVGEGT. V was clipped by 10 bases and J by 8 bases, with 18 bases between them. The CDR3 runs 13 residues. For the CDR3, the DNA is TGTGCCACCCGCTTCGACTCCTTGGAGCCCCAGCATTTT. This gives the protein CATRFDSLEPQHF.

This clonotype appeared many times. V usage is TRBV7-2 and J usage is TRBJ2-3; no definite D call. V gave up 1 base and J gave up 0 bases, with 5 bases separating them. Germline V CDR1 and CDR2: SGHTA, FQGNSA. The CDR3 extends over 14 amino acids. The CDR3 sequence is CASSLGRSTDTQYF. CDR3 nucleotide sequence: TGTGCCAGCAGCTTAGGCCGAAGCACAGATACGCAGTATTTT.

This clonotype was counted ten times or more. This chain joins TRBV6-1 and TRBJ2-5; 13 bases are shared with TRBD2. The germline CDR1 and CDR2 sequences are MNHNS and SASEGT. CDR3 length equals 15 residues. The J segment lost 5 bases and the V segment lost 5 bases, leaving 5 bases of the junction unmatched. The CDR3 loop reads CASSRTSGRGETQYF. The CDR3 nucleotides read TGTGCCAGCAGTAGGACTAGCGGGAGAGGGGAGACCCAGTACTTC.

The chain joins TRBV14 to TRBJ2-1; 7 nucleotides match TRBD2. The CDR3 is made up of 15 amino acids. Germline V gene data show CDR1 as SGHDN and CDR2 as FVKESK. Losses at the gene ends were 1 base for V and 2 bases for J; bases not matched to a gene: 2. CDR3 coding DNA: TGTGCCAGCAGCCAAGCGGGAGGCCCCTACAATGAGCAGTTCTTC. Translated: CASSQAGGPYNEQFF.